Included here is one T cell receptor beta chain sequence, with context. This record belongs to a study of blood T cell repertoires in COVID-19. The overall study: There were acute and convalescent COVID-19 samples, and they came from the United States, Italy and Spain. The analysed material was cDNA or gDNA that came from T cells, B-cell-depleted T cells, or PBMCs.

The CDR3 loop spans 14 amino acids. Germline V gene sequence: CDR1 SGDLS, CDR2 YYNGEE. V lost 3 bases, J lost 2 bases, and 10 bases lay in between. Original handling: Amplified reference gene primers provided the basis for estimating nucleated cell counts. Generated by immunoSEQ multiplex PCR, the TCRdb table keeps only in-frame clones and is missing some. V, J and clone size derive from that table, while D and trimming were established from the DNA sequence. This table has about 87,000 clones, around 87% appearing once. V usage is TRBV9 and J usage is TRBJ2-3; maybe TRBD1 (5 bases). The receptor was derived from a human donor with acute or convalescent COVID-19. The donor label of this sample is uncertain. Input material: peripheral blood. The CDR3 spells CASSARQTTDTQYF. Written as DNA, the CDR3 is TGTGCCAGCAGCGCCCGACAGACCACAGATACGCAGTATTTT.